These 12 T cell receptor beta chains came from one sample sequenced in a study of T cells in Graves' hyperthyroidism and ophthalmopathy. Regions amplified from RNA transcripts were the TCR beta CDR3 regions. The HTBI primer set drove a first-round RT-PCR of the TCR CDR3. TCRdb re-analysed the multiplex PCR reads in MiXCR, keeping a single row per CDR3 protein. In the table there are a few hundred thousand distinct CDR3 sequences, less than 25% of which are singletons. The specimen was blood. These receptors were taken from a man younger than 35 with Graves' hyperthyroidism.

This clonotype showed up just a few times. The chain uses TRBV4-2 and TRBJ1-2; possibly TRBD1 for D (5 bases). Trimming removed 4 bases at V and 8 bases at J, with 14 bases between. The CDR3 is made up of 13 amino acids. Germline values: CDR1 LGHNA, CDR2 YNFKEQ. The CDR3 region has the DNA TGTGCCAGCAGCCCGACAGCACGGGAGGGCTACACCTTC. Protein: CASSPTAREGYTF.

The sample holds a few counts of this clonotype. The V call is TRBV12-3 or TRBV12-4, the J call TRBJ1-1, with D hard to call. The CDR3 extends over 15 amino acids. V shed 3 bases and J shed 3 bases, with 14 bases lying between them. CDR3 DNA: TGTGCCAGCAGTTTCCGGTCGGGGTACGACACTGAAGCTTTCTTT. Its protein product is CASSFRSGYDTEAFF.

This clonotype was counted many times. The chain uses TRBV28 and TRBJ1-2; D remains unclear. Germline V lookup: CDR1 MDHEN, CDR2 SYDVKM. The CDR3 totals 13 residues. V was pared by 6 bases and J by 7 bases, with 15 bases between. CDR3 protein: CASRPASIFGYTF. The CDR3 DNA reads TGTGCCAGCAGACCCGCCAGTATTTTTGGCTACACCTTC.

There are many counts of this clonotype. The CDR3 region has the DNA TGTGCCAGCAGTTTATCGGGGCAGGTCTCCGCGGGCAATCAGCCCCAGCATTTT. This sequence encodes CASSLSGQVSAGNQPQHF. V usage is TRBV27 and J usage is TRBJ1-5; tentatively, D is TRBD1 (5 bases). Trimming pared 0 bases from V and 2 bases from J, leaving 17 bases between. The CDR3 is 18 residues long. Germline lookup yields CDR1 MNHEY and CDR2 SMNVEV (reference sequence).

This clonotype was recorded a few times. The V and J genes are TRBV5-6 and TRBJ2-7; the D gene is possibly TRBD2 (6 bases). Germline-derived CDR1 and CDR2 are SGHDT and YYEEEE. Trimming removed 4 bases from V and 7 bases from J, with 21 bases in between. This CDR3 region has 15 residues. In nucleotides, the CDR3 is TGTGCCAGCAGCGCCGGGACTCTTACATCTCGGGAGCAGTACTTC. Amino acids: CASSAGTLTSREQYF.

This clonotype was detected ten times or more. The CDR3 region has the DNA TGCAGCGTTGCGACAGGGTGGGGCACTGAAGCTTTCTTT. It is translated as CSVATGWGTEAFF. The chain has TRBV29-1 and TRBJ1-1; TRBD1 matches at 7 bases. V lost 4 bases to trimming and J lost 4 bases; unmatched junction nucleotides: 6. CDR1 and CDR2 (germline): SQVTM, ANQGSEA. This CDR3 has 13 residues.

This clonotype has only a few counts. This chain joins TRBV28 and TRBJ2-5, with 7 bases lining up with TRBD2. Germline V lookup: CDR1 MDHEN, CDR2 SYDVKM. The trim removed 2 bases at V and 5 bases at J, leaving 8 bases unmatched. This CDR3 is built from 15 residues. The CDR3 loop is CASSLGGRGGETQYF. In DNA, the CDR3 is TGTGCCAGCAGTTTAGGCGGGAGAGGAGGGGAGACCCAGTACTTC.

This clonotype was seen a few times. The gene calls are TRBV3-1 and TRBJ1-1; no definite D call. The CDR3 is 16 residues long. With 0 bases removed from V and 0 bases from J, the gap between germline ends came to 11 bases. Germline loops: CDR1 LGHDT, CDR2 YNNKEL (reference sequence). CDR3 nucleotides: TGTGCCAGCAGCCAAGAGAGGCCATTCGTGAACACTGAAGCTTTCTTT. Protein product: CASSQERPFVNTEAFF.

The sample holds many counts of this clonotype. This rearrangement joins TRBV5-1 to TRBJ2-7, with 7 bases lining up with TRBD1. The ends lost 1 base at V and 0 bases at J; junction bases unmatched: 4. Germline lookup yields CDR1 SGHRS and CDR2 YFSETQ. There are 15 residues in the CDR3. This chain's CDR3 is CASSLNYRGSYEQYF. In nucleotides, the CDR3 is TGCGCCAGCAGCTTGAATTACAGGGGCTCCTACGAGCAGTACTTC.

This clonotype was observed many times. V usage is TRBV7-2 and J usage is TRBJ2-5; TRBD1 might be the D (6 bases). The germline CDR1 and CDR2 sequences are SGHTA and FQGNSA. The CDR3 runs to 18 residues. V was pared by 1 base and J by 5 bases, with 23 bases between. CDR3 in amino acids: CASSLGQVQGLLGETQYF. In DNA form, the CDR3 reads TGTGCCAGCAGCTTAGGGCAGGTCCAGGGGCTACTCGGGGAGACCCAGTACTTC.

This clonotype was detected only a few times. The rearrangement uses TRBV2 and TRBJ1-5; D perhaps matches TRBD1 (6 bases). V was clipped by 5 bases and J by 5 bases, with 16 bases between them. From germline, CDR1 is SNHLY and CDR2 FYNNEI. There are 15 residues in the CDR3. The DNA of the CDR3 is TGTGCCAGCAGTTCGCCAGGGGAGAGGTATCAGCCCCAGCATTTT. Protein: CASSSPGERYQPQHF.

The rearrangement uses TRBV6-1 and TRBJ1-2, with 7 bases identical to TRBD1. The V gene's germline CDR1 is MNHNS and CDR2 SASEGT. The length of the CDR3 is 14 residues. After removal of 6 bases from V and 5 bases from J, the junction contained 9 bases not matched to a gene. CDR3 sequence reads: CASSPTTGAYGYTF. The DNA for the CDR3 is TGTGCCAGCAGCCCCACTACAGGGGCTTATGGCTACACCTTC.